The clone carrying this TCR beta chain was seen only a few times. Its antigen is unidentified. At one end, the junction sequence differs from germline, possibly due to a read error. The library targeted TCRbeta and was prepared with unique molecular identifiers. TCRdb reanalysed the PCR reads using MiXCR and keeps one entry per CDR3 protein. The table has hundreds of thousands of distinct CDR3 sequences, around 13% seen once. CDR3 length: 14 residues. Germline V lookup: CDR1 SGHTA, CDR2 FQGNSA. The sample comes from a study of T-cell reconstitution after alpha-beta-depleted transplantation in children. Overall study findings and caveats: Reportedly, alpha-beta T cells present about two months post-transplant originated from several hundred expanded clones of graft origin. The high TCRbeta diversity at day 60 in some patients came from surviving recipient T cells and thymic progenitors.

The sequencing here drew on PBMCs, mostly from graft donor cells, taken 360 days after TCRalphabeta/CD19-depleted stem cell transplant. This chain connects TRBV7-2 to TRBJ2-7, with TRBD2 matching 14 bases. This receptor was obtained from a male patient under 18 who had a stem cell transplant for acute myeloid leukemia, so the T cells may come from the graft donor. The CDR3 bases are TGTGCCAGCAGCCCGGGACTAGCGGGAGTATGGAAGGACTTC. Protein sequence: CASSPGLAGVWKDF.